This T cell receptor (beta chain) was sequenced for a study of blood T cell repertoires in COVID-19. Here immunoSEQ multiplex PCR was the method, and the copy in TCRdb shows in-frame clones only, minus some. This table holds under 200,000 clones, more than 75% found once. This clone is judged medium-sized (0.01 to 0.1%). The specimen was peripheral blood. This clonotype was sampled from a man aged 50-59 years who had recovered from COVID-19.

This CDR3 is CASSSLGGQPQHF. CDR3 DNA: TGTGCCAGTAGTTCACTAGGAGGACAGCCCCAGCATTTT. This chain uses TRBV19 with TRBJ1-5; D unclear. Looked up from germline, CDR1 is LNHDA and CDR2 is SQIVND (reference sequence). CDR3 size: 13 residues. Deletions cut 5 bases from V and 7 bases from J, with 12 bases between.